These T cell receptor beta chains were read from a single sample in a study of blood T cells in healthy people across ages. A single record per CDR3 protein comes from TCRdb applying MiXCR to the 5' RACE reads. In the table there are about 680,000 distinct CDR3 sequences, approximately 49% of which are singletons. The sequencing sample was made of blood. Receptors originate from an older woman in good health. Each CDR3 is given with its conserved first and last residue. A D gene is named only where the DNA matches it firmly. Clone size is shown for a subset of rows, as once, few, many or a class of expanded clone.

v_call	d_call	clone_size	cdr3_length	j_call	cdr3_nt	cdr3_aa
TRBV12-3/TRBV12-4	-	-	15	TRBJ2-7	TGTGCCAGCAGTTTGGGTAGCAAGCGTTACAATGAGCAGTACTTC	CASSLGSKRYNEQYF
TRBV28	-	few	13	TRBJ2-1	TGTGCCAGCAGTTTAGGGGCGCGGAATGAGCAGTTCTTC	CASSLGARNEQFF
TRBV9	TRBD1	-	14	TRBJ2-7	TGTGCCAGCAGCAACCGGGACAGGGAGTACGAGCAGTACTTC	CASSNRDREYEQYF
TRBV28	TRBD1	-	13	TRBJ2-7	TGTGCCAGCGAACCGGGACAGGCCGGCGAGCAGTACTTC	CASEPGQAGEQYF
TRBV7-6	-	-	14	TRBJ2-7	TGTGCCAGCAGCCCCACCCCCAGCTCCTACGAGCAGTACTTC	CASSPTPSSYEQYF
TRBV28	TRBD2	-	15	TRBJ2-5	TGTGCCAGCAGCCCTGGACTAGAAGGGCGCGAGACCCAGTACTTC	CASSPGLEGRETQYF
TRBV29-1	TRBD2	-	21	TRBJ2-1	TGCAGCGTTGAAGACACCCGGACTAGCGGGAGGTTCCGACGCTCCTACAATGAGCAGTTCTTC	CSVEDTRTSGRFRRSYNEQFF
TRBV5-6	-	-	15	TRBJ2-1	TGTGCCAGCAGTAAAAGGGTAGGCTCCTACAATGAGCAGTTCTTC	CASSKRVGSYNEQFF
TRBV7-7	TRBD1	-	13	TRBJ2-7	TGTGCCAGATACCGGGACAGGAGTTACGAGCAGTACTTC	CARYRDRSYEQYF
TRBV4-1	-	-	15	TRBJ1-6	TGCGCCAGCAGCCATCAGGCGGGGCGGCAGTCACCCCTCCACTTT	CASSHQAGRQSPLHF
TRBV2	-	-	16	TRBJ2-5	TGTGCCAGCACCGGTGTTGGGGGAGGCTACCAAGAGACCCGGTACTTC	CASTGVGGGYQETRYF
TRBV28	TRBD2	few	16	TRBJ2-1	TGTGCCAGCAGTTTATTTCTAGCGGGAGGTCTCAATGAGCAGTTCTTC	CASSLFLAGGLNEQFF
TRBV29-1	-	-	8	TRBJ2-5	TGCAGCTCAGGGTCCAGGTACTTC	CSSGSRYF
TRBV9	TRBD1	-	15	TRBJ1-2	TGTGCCAGCAGCGTCCTCCCAACAGGGGAGAACGGCTGCACCTTC	CASSVLPTGENGCTF
TRBV7-2	-	-	17	TRBJ1-2	TGTGCCAGCAGCTTAGATTCCCGACGGACGGCTGGATATGGCTACACCTTC	CASSLDSRRTAGYGYTF
TRBV28	TRBD2	-	15	TRBJ2-7	TGTGCCAGCAGAATGGGACTATCACTGGAGTACGAGCAGTACTTC	CASRMGLSLEYEQYF
TRBV3-1	-	-	14	TRBJ2-7	TGTGCCAGCAGCCAGGGCGAGAGTGGCTACGAGCAGTACTTC	CASSQGESGYEQYF
TRBV12-3/TRBV12-4	TRBD2	-	15	TRBJ2-7	TGTGCCAGCAGTTTCAGCGGGATAGCAAGGTACGAGCAGTACTTC	CASSFSGIARYEQYF
TRBV3-1	-	few	16	TRBJ1-2	TGTGCCAGCAGCCAAGACGTCCTGACTGACAACTATGGCTACACCTTC	CASSQDVLTDNYGYTF
TRBV9	-	few	15	TRBJ2-3	TGTGCCAGCAGCGTAGTAGGCGGATTCACAGATACGCAGTATTTT	CASSVVGGFTDTQYF
TRBV20-1	TRBD2	-	15	TRBJ2-1	TGCAGTGCTAGATTGGCCCAGCGGGAAGACAATGAGCAGTTCTTC	CSARLAQREDNEQFF
TRBV18	TRBD1	-	17	TRBJ2-5	TGTGCCAGCTCGAAAACCATGGGACAGGGTGTTGTAGGGACCCAGTACTTC	CASSKTMGQGVVGTQYF
TRBV7-9	TRBD2	-	15	TRBJ2-1	TGTGCCAGCAGCCCTCGACTAGCGGGACAGAATGAGCAGTTCTTC	CASSPRLAGQNEQFF
TRBV7-6	TRBD2	-	16	TRBJ2-1	TGTGCCAGCAGCTCCTTGGGAGCGGGAGGTAACAATGAGCAGTTCTTC	CASSSLGAGGNNEQFF
TRBV5-1	-	few	15	TRBJ2-5	TGCGCCAGCAGCTTGGGGGCAGGGCCGCAAGAGACCCAGTACTTC	CASSLGAGPQETQYF
TRBV20-1	TRBD2	-	14	TRBJ2-7	TGCAGTGCTAAAATAGCGGGAACCCCCTACGAGCAGTACTTC	CSAKIAGTPYEQYF
TRBV4-3	-	-	17	TRBJ1-4	TGCGCCAGCAGCCAAGCTTTACAGCCCGCAACTAATGAAAAACTGTTTTTT	CASSQALQPATNEKLFF
TRBV27	TRBD2	-	15	TRBJ2-3	TGTGCCAGCAGTTTGTCTAGCGGGTCCCGCGATACGCAGTATTTT	CASSLSSGSRDTQYF
TRBV20-1	-	few	14	TRBJ2-7	TGCAGTGCTACAGCGATAGGGGGTACCTACGAGCAGTACTTC	CSATAIGGTYEQYF
TRBV20-1	TRBD1	-	14	TRBJ2-7	TGCAGTGCTAGTACGGGACAGGGTTCCTACGAGCAGTACTTC	CSASTGQGSYEQYF
TRBV29-1	-	many	13	TRBJ2-5	TGCAGCGTTGTCCCCAGGGAGGTGGAGACCCAGTACTTC	CSVVPREVETQYF
TRBV7-2	-	-	19	TRBJ2-6	TGTGCCAGCAGCTCCTACCCAATGGGACATTCATCCGGGGCCAACGTCCTGACTTTC	CASSSYPMGHSSGANVLTF
TRBV29-1	TRBD1	-	11	TRBJ1-2	TGCAGCGGGGGGGACAGCGATGGCTACACCTTC	CSGGDSDGYTF
TRBV29-1	-	-	12	TRBJ1-2	TGCATCGTTGTGGACGGGGGCAGTGGCTACACCTTC	CIVVDGGSGYTF
TRBV7-3	-	-	15	TRBJ2-3	TGTGCCAGCAGCTTACGTTGGTCTAGCACAGATACGCAGTATTTT	CASSLRWSSTDTQYF
TRBV20-1	TRBD1	few	16	TRBJ1-2	TGCAGTGCTAGAGATTTGGCAGGGGGCCATAACTATGGCTACACCTTC	CSARDLAGGHNYGYTF
TRBV6-5	-	few	11	TRBJ2-7	TGTGCCAGCGAGAGCGGATACGAGCAGTACTTC	CASESGYEQYF
TRBV18	-	-	12	TRBJ2-7	TGTGCCAGCTCGGCAGGTATCTACGAGCAGTACTTC	CASSAGIYEQYF
TRBV29-1	-	few	12	TRBJ2-2	TGCAGCGGGCTCTACAGCACCGGGGAGCTGTTTTTT	CSGLYSTGELFF
TRBV30	-	-	14	TRBJ1-2	TGCGCCTGGAGTGTATGGACTGCTAACTATGGCTACACCTTC	CAWSVWTANYGYTF
TRBV7-9	-	-	15	TRBJ2-2	TGTGCCAGCAGCCCCGGAGTCACGAACACCGGGGAGCTGTTTTTT	CASSPGVTNTGELFF
TRBV15	-	-	13	TRBJ2-3	TGTGCCACCAGCAGAGCGCTACTAGATACGCAGTATTTT	CATSRALLDTQYF
TRBV6-2/TRBV6-3	-	many	12	TRBJ2-7	TGTGCCAGCAAGACCAACGAGGACGAGCAGTACTTC	CASKTNEDEQYF
TRBV12-3/TRBV12-4	TRBD1	-	14	TRBJ2-1	TGTGCCAGCAGGCAGGGGGCGGGTCAAAATGAGCAGTTCTTC	CASRQGAGQNEQFF
TRBV7-2	TRBD2	-	14	TRBJ2-5	TGTGCCAGCAGCTTAGCCGGGGGGAGCGGGACCCAGTACTTC	CASSLAGGSGTQYF
TRBV2	-	few	13	TRBJ2-1	TGTGCCAGCTCGAATCAACGGGCCAATGAGCAGTTCTTC	CASSNQRANEQFF